The rows below give T cell receptor beta chains drawn from one sample of a study of cytomegalovirus exposure and HLA in healthy donors. Libraries were prepared by immunoSEQ multiplex PCR; TCRdb keeps only in-frame clonotypes and omits some of them. In the table there are tens of thousands of clones, about 84% of which are singletons. Material for sequencing was PBMCs. The source of these receptors is a man aged 18 to 35 in good health and CMV-seropositive. Each CDR3 is given with its conserved first and last residue. The D gene is left open where the match is weak. Clone size is given for some rows only: seen once, a few or many times, or a class if the clone is expanded.

-,TRBJ2-1,-,TRBV14,TGTGCCAGCAGCCAAGCGGGGGAGCAGTTCTTC,CASSQAGEQFF
-,TRBJ1-5,TRBD1,TRBV29-1,TGCAGCGTTCGACAGGGAGTCTCTAGTAATCAGCCCCAGCATTTT,CSVRQGVSSNQPQHF
-,TRBJ1-2,-,TRBV2,TGTGCCAGCAGTGGCGGATGGGGCTACACCTTC,CASSGGWGYTF
-,TRBJ1-5,-,TRBV21-1,TGTGCCAGCAGCAAAACCCCCCCACAGGAAGTCCAGCCCCAGCATTTT,CASSKTPPQEVQPQHF
-,TRBJ2-7,-,TRBV29-1,TGCAGCGTTGCCCGGACTTTGGGAGACGAGCAGTACTTC,CSVARTLGDEQYF
few,TRBJ2-1,TRBD2,TRBV5-1,TGCGCCAGCAGCCTAGGACTAGCGGGAGACAATGAGCAGTTCTTC,CASSLGLAGDNEQFF
-,TRBJ2-1,-,TRBV19,TGTGCCAGTAGTACCTACAGGGACCAGTTCTTC,CASSTYRDQFF
-,TRBJ1-4,-,TRBV7-9,TGTGCCAGCAGCTCCTCGGGGGGGAATGAAAAACTGTTTTTT,CASSSSGGNEKLFF
-,TRBJ2-7,-,TRBV27,TGTGCCAGCAGTCCCCAATGGAGAGCTTACGAGCAGTACTTC,CASSPQWRAYEQYF
few,TRBJ1-2,TRBD1,TRBV6-5,TGTGCCAGCAGTTATCGATCGACAGGGGATAACTATGGCTACACCTTC,CASSYRSTGDNYGYTF
once,TRBJ1-2,TRBD1,TRBV28,TGTGCCAGCACCTTGCTAGGACAGGGGTATGGCTACACCTTC,CASTLLGQGYGYTF
-,TRBJ1-6,-,TRBV6-1,TGTGCCAGCAGTGGACAGACACCCACCTATAATTCACCCCTCCACTTT,CASSGQTPTYNSPLHF
-,TRBJ1-5,-,TRBV2,TGTGCCAGCACCCGGGAAGGCAATCAGCCCCAGCATTTT,CASTREGNQPQHF
-,TRBJ2-5,-,TRBV29-1,TGCAGCGTTGTGGGCAGGGCGCAAGAGACCCAGTACTTC,CSVVGRAQETQYF
-,TRBJ1-2,-,TRBV30,TGTGCCTGGACCACCGGGGGGAACTATGGCTACACCTTC,CAWTTGGNYGYTF
-,TRBJ2-7,TRBD2,TRBV4-2,TGTGCCAGCAGCCAAGGACTAGCGGGGGGGTTCGAGCAGTACTTC,CASSQGLAGGFEQYF
-,TRBJ1-4,-,TRBV4-2,TGTGCCAGCAGCCAAGATTTCAGTTCAACTAATGAAAAACTGTTTTTT,CASSQDFSSTNEKLFF
-,TRBJ1-1,-,TRBV7-6,TGTGCCAGCAGCTGGCAAGATAACACTGAAGCTTTCTTT,CASSWQDNTEAFF
-,TRBJ1-1,TRBD1,TRBV14,TGTGCCAGCAGACATACGGACAGGATCACTGAAGCTTTCTTT,CASRHTDRITEAFF
-,TRBJ2-5,-,TRBV2,TGTGCCAGCAGTGAGGGGGGGGCAGAGACCCAGTACTTC,CASSEGGAETQYF
few,TRBJ1-1,-,TRBV5-1,TGCGCCAGCAGCTTGGGAGGGCGGGATAAGGCTTTCTTT,CASSLGGRDKAFF
once,TRBJ2-6,TRBD1,TRBV30,TGTGCCTGGGGTTTACAGGGGGCGGAAGGGGCCAACGTCCTGACTTTC,CAWGLQGAEGANVLTF
once,TRBJ2-7,TRBD2,TRBV28,TGTGCCAGCAGGCGACTAGCGGGGGGATTCTACGAGCAGTACTTC,CASRRLAGGFYEQYF
few,TRBJ1-2,-,TRBV18,TGTGCCAGCTCACCAGAGGCTGGGTATGGCTACACCTTC,CASSPEAGYGYTF